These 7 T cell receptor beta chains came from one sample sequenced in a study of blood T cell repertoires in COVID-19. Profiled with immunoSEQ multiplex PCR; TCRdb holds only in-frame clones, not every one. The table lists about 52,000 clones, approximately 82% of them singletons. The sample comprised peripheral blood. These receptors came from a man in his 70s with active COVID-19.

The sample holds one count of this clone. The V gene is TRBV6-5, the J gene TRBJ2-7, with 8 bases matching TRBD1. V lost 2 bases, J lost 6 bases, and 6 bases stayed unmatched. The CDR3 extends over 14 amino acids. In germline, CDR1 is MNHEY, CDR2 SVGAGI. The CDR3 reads CASSYGGTGSEQYF. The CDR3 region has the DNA TGTGCCAGCAGTTACGGCGGGACAGGTTCCGAGCAGTACTTC.

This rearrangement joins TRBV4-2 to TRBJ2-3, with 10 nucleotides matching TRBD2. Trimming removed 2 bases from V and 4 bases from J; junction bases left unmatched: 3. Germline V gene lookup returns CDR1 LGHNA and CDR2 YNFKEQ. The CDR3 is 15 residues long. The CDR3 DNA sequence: TGTGCCAGCAGCCAACTAGCGGGGGAAGCAGATACGCAGTATTTT. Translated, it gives CASSQLAGEADTQYF.

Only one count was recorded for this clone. The CDR3 nucleotides are TGTGCCTGGAGTGTAGGACTAGCGGGGCAAGAGACCCAGTACTTC. It encodes CAWSVGLAGQETQYF. V usage is TRBV30 and J usage is TRBJ2-5; 12 bases are shared with TRBD2. The germline CDR1 and CDR2 sequences are GTSNPN and SVGIG (reference sequence). This CDR3 is built from 15 residues. The V segment lost 0 bases and the J segment 2 bases; nucleotides outside the gene matches: 1. Full variable domain (missing parts from reference TRBV30 and TRBJ2-5): SQTIHQWPATLVQPVGSPLSLECTVEGTSNPNLYWYRQAAGRGLQLLFYSVGIGQISSEVPQNLSASRPQDRQFILSSKKLLLSDSGFYLCAWSVGLAGQETQYFGPGTRLLVL.

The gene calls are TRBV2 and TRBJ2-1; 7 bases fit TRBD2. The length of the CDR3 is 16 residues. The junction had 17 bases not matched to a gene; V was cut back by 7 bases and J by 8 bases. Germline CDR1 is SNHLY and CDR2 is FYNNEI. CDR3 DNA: TGTGCCAGCAACCCCGTCATGGGTGCGGGGGTCGATGAGCAGTTCTTC. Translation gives CASNPVMGAGVDEQFF.

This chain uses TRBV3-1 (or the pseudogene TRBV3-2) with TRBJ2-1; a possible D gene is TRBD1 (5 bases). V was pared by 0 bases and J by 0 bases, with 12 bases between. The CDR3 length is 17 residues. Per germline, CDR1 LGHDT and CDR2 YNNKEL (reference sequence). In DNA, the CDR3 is TGTGCCAGCAGCCAAGACCCTCTCGACAGCTCCTACAATGAGCAGTTCTTC. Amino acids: CASSQDPLDSSYNEQFF.

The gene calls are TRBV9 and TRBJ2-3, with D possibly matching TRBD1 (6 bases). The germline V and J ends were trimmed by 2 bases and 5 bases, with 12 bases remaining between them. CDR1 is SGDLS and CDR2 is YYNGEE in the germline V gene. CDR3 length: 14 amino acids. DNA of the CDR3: TGTGCCAGCAGCGTTGGGGGCCGGGAAGATACGCAGTATTTT. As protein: CASSVGGREDTQYF. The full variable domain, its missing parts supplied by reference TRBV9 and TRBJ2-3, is DSGVTQTPKHLITATGQRVTLRCSPRSGDLSVYWYQQSLDQGLQFLIQYYNGEERAKGNILERFSAQQFPDLHSELNLSSLELGDSALYFCASSVGGREDTQYFGPGTRLTVL.

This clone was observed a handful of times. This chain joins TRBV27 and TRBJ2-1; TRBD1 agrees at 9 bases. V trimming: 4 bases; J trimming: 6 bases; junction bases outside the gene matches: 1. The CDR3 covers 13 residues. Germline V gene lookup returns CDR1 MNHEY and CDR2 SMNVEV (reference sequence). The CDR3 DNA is TGTGCCAGCAGTTCGGGACAGGGCAATGAGCAGTTCTTC. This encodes CASSSGQGNEQFF.